The 24 T cell receptor beta chains reported below all come from one sample, sequenced in a study of tumor and adjacent non-tumor tissue in lung cancer. TCRbeta libraries were built with three rounds of nested PCR, modified from ARM-PCR. MiXCR was run by TCRdb on the multiplex PCR reads, yielding one entry per CDR3 protein. Of under 95,000 distinct CDR3 sequences in the sample, around 65% were seen once. RNA was extracted from bulk tissue without any cell sorting. The source material was lung tumor tissue. All receptors derive from an older man with non-small cell lung cancer.

This clonotype was seen a few times. This chain uses TRBV28 with TRBJ2-2; no reliable D call. The CDR3 runs to 16 residues. V was shortened by 5 bases and J by 0 bases, with 13 bases between the two germline ends. CDR1 is MDHEN, CDR2 SYDVKM, per germline. In nucleotides, the CDR3 is TGTGCCAGCAGTCCCCAGGAGATCGCGAACACCGGGGAGCTGTTTTTT. Amino acid sequence: CASSPQEIANTGELFF.

The V and J genes are TRBV28 and TRBJ2-7; 10 bases are a match to TRBD2. Germline V gene sequence: CDR1 MDHEN, CDR2 SYDVKM. The ends lost 7 bases at V and 1 base at J; junction bases unmatched: 4. The CDR3 covers 14 residues. The CDR3 sequence is CASIPAGGSYEQYF. The CDR3 coding sequence is TGTGCCAGCATCCCAGCGGGGGGGTCCTACGAGCAGTACTTC.

V is TRBV4-1 and J is TRBJ2-5; D is possibly TRBD1 or TRBD2 (6 bases each). Trimming cost V 6 bases and J 10 bases, with 24 bases left between them. The CDR3 spans 15 residues. Germline lookup yields CDR1 MGHRA and CDR2 YSYEKL. The CDR3: CASSHPEGGRKSQYF. CDR3 DNA: TGCGCCAGCAGTCATCCCGAGGGGGGCCGAAAGAGCCAGTACTTC.

This clonotype was detected many times. The chain carries TRBV5-5 and TRBJ2-7; D unclear. V lost 7 bases and J lost 0, with 11 bases in between. Germline V gene sequence: CDR1 SGHKS, CDR2 YYEKEE (reference sequence). This CDR3 has 13 amino acids. CDR3 DNA: TGTGCCAGCCGTCCGGGCCACTCCTACGAGCAGTACTTC. The encoded protein is CASRPGHSYEQYF. The variable domain in full, completed from reference TRBV5-5 and TRBJ2-7, reads DAGVTQSPTHLIKTRGQQVTLRCSPISGHKSVSWYQQVLGQGPQFIFQYYEKEERGRGNFPDRFSARQFPNYSSELNVNALLLGDSALYLCASRPGHSYEQYFGPGTRLTVT.

Comment on this clonotype: A much larger clonotype is one base distant, so this may be a read error. The CDR3 DNA follows: TGTGCCACAGGGCGTAGCGGGGTGGCCTTTATTCAGACCCAGTACTTC. It specifies CATGRSGVAFIQTQYF. The gene calls are TRBV6-1 and TRBJ2-5; 8 bases align to TRBD2. Trimming took 10 bases from V and 6 from J; bases not matched to a gene: 19. This CDR3 comprises 16 residues. Germline assignment: CDR1 MNHNS and CDR2 SASEGT.

Concerning this clonotype itself: Just one base apart from a much larger clone, this may be a read error. CDR3 sequence (DNA): TGTGTCAGCAGCTTGGTGGCAGCTAAGAGGCATGAGCAGTTCTTC. Amino acid sequence: CVSSLVAAKRHEQFF. This chain joins TRBV5-6 and TRBJ2-1; D unresolved. CDR1 is SGHDT, CDR2 YYEEEE, per germline. This CDR3 has 15 amino acids.

In its sample, this clonotype was seen once. This chain connects TRBV11-2 to TRBJ2-7, with TRBD2 identical over 8 bases. The CDR3 length is 14 residues. Looked up from germline, CDR1 is SGHAT and CDR2 is FQNNGV. In DNA, the CDR3 is TGTGACAGTACCTCCGAGCGGGGGCCCTACGAGCAGTACTTC. Translating gives CDSTSERGPYEQYF.

The rearrangement joins TRBV20-1 to TRBJ2-4, with TRBD2 as a possible D gene (5 bases). The CDR3 is 15 amino acids. Trimming removed 6 bases at V and 4 bases at J, with 19 bases between. Germline-derived CDR1 and CDR2 are DFQATT and SNEGSKA (reference sequence). CDR3 sequence (DNA): TGCAGTGCCTCCGTGGACCTATGGACTAAAAACATTCAGTACTTC. This sequence encodes CSASVDLWTKNIQYF.

Comments on this clonotype: Given a much more abundant clone one base away, this may be a read error. The V gene is TRBV20-1, the J gene TRBJ1-5; D not resolved. Germline V gene sequence: CDR1 DFQATT, CDR2 SNEGSKA (reference sequence). This CDR3 is built from 13 residues. The chain's CDR3 is CSANVIGNRPQHF. The CDR3 DNA sequence: TGCAGTGCGAATGTGATAGGCAATCGGCCCCAGCATTTT.

In regard to this clonotype: A single base separates this from a much larger clone, so it may be a read error. The V call is TRBV11-2, the J call TRBJ1-2, with D possibly TRBD1 on 6 matching bases. This CDR3 region has 14 residues. The germline V gene has CDR1 SGHAT and CDR2 FQNNGV. CDR3 loop: CVSSLATGSRDYTF. DNA of the CDR3: TGTGTCAGCAGCTTAGCGACAGGCTCGAGAGACTACACCTTC.

This clonotype came up many times. J is TRBJ1-2 and V is TRBV29-1, with unresolved D. The germline V and J ends were trimmed by 2 bases and 3 bases, with 7 bases remaining between them. There are 12 residues in the CDR3. CDR1 is SQVTM and CDR2 is ANQGSEA in the germline V gene. CDR3 loop: CSVESHDYGYTF. The CDR3 region has the DNA TGCAGCGTTGAAAGCCACGACTATGGCTACACCTTC.

In the case of this clonotype: Germline is not matched at one junction end, which may reflect a read error. This chain connects TRBV11-1 to TRBJ2-1; 11 bases map to TRBD2. The CDR3 has 19 residues. Germline V CDR1 and CDR2: SGHAT, FQDESV (reference sequence). In nucleotides, the CDR3 is TGTGTCAGCAGCTCCAGACTAGCGGGGCCCCACAGCTCCTACAATGAGCAGTTCTTC. It yields the protein CVSSSRLAGPHSSYNEQFF.

V and J are TRBV29-1 and TRBJ2-7; TRBD2 aligns across 7 bases. Germline V gene lookup returns CDR1 SQVTM and CDR2 ANQGSEA. The CDR3 contains 13 residues. V lost 5 bases to trimming and J lost 6 bases; unmatched junction nucleotides: 10. In nucleotides, the CDR3 is TGCAGCGTTAGGGAGACTAGCAGGAGCGAGCAGTACTTC. This sequence encodes CSVRETSRSEQYF.

This clonotype appeared many times. The genes are TRBV6-1 and TRBJ2-5; D perhaps matches TRBD2 (6 bases). Trimming removed 11 bases at V and 4 bases at J, with 14 bases between. Germline assignment: CDR1 MNHNS and CDR2 SASEGT. The CDR3 has 12 residues. The CDR3 is CAGGPGGETQYF. The DNA for the CDR3 is TGTGCCGGCGGTCCCGGGGGAGAGACCCAGTACTTC.

A note on this clonotype: At one end the junction does not follow the germline gene, possibly because of a read error. The chain combines TRBV11-2 with TRBJ2-3; 9 bases map to TRBD1. This CDR3 region has 15 residues. Germline values: CDR1 SGHAT, CDR2 FQNNGV. CDR3 bases: TGTGCCGGCAGCTACCGACAGGGGGAGGCAGATACGCAGTATTTT. Residues: CAGSYRQGEADTQYF. The complete variable domain, with remaining parts taken from reference TRBV11-2 and TRBJ2-3, reads EAGVAQSPRYKIIEKRQSVAFWCNPISGHATLYWYQQILGQGPKLLIQFQNNGVVDDSQLPKDRFSAERLKGVDSTLKIQPAKLEDSAVYLCAGSYRQGEADTQYFGPGTRLTVL.

A remark on this clonotype: The germline gene is not matched at one end of the junction; a read error may be the cause. The V call is TRBV11-2, the J call TRBJ2-7, with D possibly being TRBD2 (6 bases). Germline V lookup: CDR1 SGHAT, CDR2 FQNNGV. The CDR3 totals 14 residues. The CDR3 protein is CASMLSGLSYEQYF. The CDR3 nucleotides read TGCGCCAGCATGTTAAGCGGGCTTTCCTACGAGCAGTACTTC.

About this clonotype itself: This may be a read error, as it is one base from a much larger clone. No conserved phenylalanine or tryptophan ends this CDR3, so it is likely a read error. This chain joins TRBV6-1 and TRBJ2-1; TRBD2 matches 10 bases. Germline lookup yields CDR1 MNHNS and CDR2 SASEGT. CDR3 size: 15 residues. J lost 8 bases, V lost 7 bases, and 11 bases had no gene match. DNA for the CDR3: TGTGCCAGCACACCAGCGGGAGGGAGGGGGGATGAGCAGTTCCTC. Its protein is CASTPAGGRGDEQFL.

The chain carries TRBV20-1 and TRBJ2-7; no reliable D call. The CDR3 sequence is 12 residues long. Trimming left V 2 bases short and J 2 bases short, with 7 bases between. The germline V gene has CDR1 DFQATT and CDR2 SNEGSKA (reference sequence). The CDR3 bases are TGCAGTGCTAGATCTAACCCCTACGAGCAGTACTTC. Protein sequence: CSARSNPYEQYF.

In regard to this clonotype: At one boundary the junction diverges from the germline segment, which might be a read error. This sequence joins TRBV6-6 and TRBJ1-5; maybe TRBD1 (6 bases). CDR3 length equals 17 residues. Germline V gene sequence: CDR1 MNHNY, CDR2 SVGAGI (reference sequence). The CDR3 nucleotides read TGTGGCAGCAGTTACTCGAGCGGGGGCTGGAGCAATCAGCCCCAGCATTTT. It is translated as CGSSYSSGGWSNQPQHF.

Concerning this clonotype itself: In this CDR3 the conserved last residue, phenylalanine or tryptophan, is missing, so a read error is likely. The V call is TRBV20-1, the J call TRBJ1-5; 7 positions match TRBD1. Germline V gives CDR1 DFQATT, CDR2 SNEGSKA (reference sequence). CDR3 length equals 16 residues. V shed 5 bases, J shed 2 bases, and the junction held 12 bases outside the gene matches. The CDR3: CSAGGGGTGGNQPQHL. Here the CDR3 DNA reads TGCAGTGCTGGAGGGGGCGGGACGGGGGGCAATCAGCCCCAGCATCTT.

Concerning this clonotype itself: The junction shows a germline mismatch at one end, possibly a read error. The rearrangement joins TRBV11-2 to TRBJ2-5, with unresolved D. Germline V gene data show CDR1 as SGHAT and CDR2 as FQNNGV. The CDR3 spans 14 residues. CDR3 nucleotides: TGTGTCAGCAGCTTAGATTCCCAACAAGAGACCCAGTACTTC. Its protein product is CVSSLDSQQETQYF.

In this sample, this clonotype turned up many times. This sequence joins TRBV30 and TRBJ1-6; D unclear. Germline loops: CDR1 GTSNPN, CDR2 SVGIG (reference sequence). The CDR3 contains 12 residues. The ends were cut back, 4 bases at V and 5 bases at J, with 6 bases in the middle. CDR3 sequence reads: CAWTANNSPLHF. DNA of the CDR3: TGTGCCTGGACAGCTAATAATTCACCCCTCCACTTT.

Notes on this clonotype: A read error is possible here, since a much larger clone lies one base away. The chain links TRBV7-9 to TRBJ1-4, with 7 bases identical to TRBD1. Germline loops: CDR1 SEHNR, CDR2 FQNEAQ (reference sequence). This CDR3 contains 16 residues. For the CDR3, the DNA is TGTGCCGGCAGCTTCTCAGGACAGGTCACTAATGAAAAACTGTTTTTT. Translated: CAGSFSGQVTNEKLFF.

Concerning this clonotype itself: An end of the junction differs from the germline gene, which may be a read error. V usage is TRBV11-2 and J usage is TRBJ2-7, with 8 bases aligning to TRBD1. From germline, CDR1 is SGHAT and CDR2 FQNNGV. The CDR3 runs to 14 residues. The CDR3 DNA reads TGTGCCTGCAGCTTAGGGACAGGTTCCCACGAGCAGTACTTC. Translating gives CACSLGTGSHEQYF.